This T cell receptor beta chain stems from a study of T-cell reconstitution after alpha-beta-depleted transplantation in children. A TCRbeta library incorporating unique molecular identifiers was prepared. MiXCR, applied by TCRdb to the PCR reads, yields one record per CDR3 protein. Counted here are about 480,000 distinct CDR3 sequences, around 13% occurring once; the ten biggest clones make up roughly 5.4%. Germline CDR1 reads SGHKS; CDR2 reads YYEKEE (reference sequence). There are 14 residues in the CDR3. J lost 9 bases, V lost 4 bases, and 10 bases had no gene match. The receptor's source is a human donor who donated a stem cell graft to a child with combined immunodeficiency. Sequenced material: PBMCs from the stem cell graft donor, taken from the stem cell graft. The chain has TRBV5-5 and TRBJ2-1; TRBD2 matches at 7 bases. The CDR3 DNA follows: TGTGCCAGCAGCCACTGGACTAGGGCGGGTGAGCAGTTCTTC. Its protein product is CASSHWTRAGEQFF.